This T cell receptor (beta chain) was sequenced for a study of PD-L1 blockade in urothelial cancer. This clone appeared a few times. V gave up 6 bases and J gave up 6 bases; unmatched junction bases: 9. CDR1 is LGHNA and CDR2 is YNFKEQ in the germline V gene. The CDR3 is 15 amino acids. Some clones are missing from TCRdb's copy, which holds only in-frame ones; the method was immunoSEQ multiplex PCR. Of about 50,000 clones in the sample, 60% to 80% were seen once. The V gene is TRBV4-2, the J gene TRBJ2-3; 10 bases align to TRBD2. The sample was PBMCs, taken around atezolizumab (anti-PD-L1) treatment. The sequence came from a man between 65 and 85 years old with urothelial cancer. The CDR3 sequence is CASRLGTSVGDTQYF. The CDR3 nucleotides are TGTGCCAGCAGATTAGGGACTAGCGTTGGGGATACGCAGTATTTT.